The clone carrying this T cell receptor beta chain was recorded many times. No antigen is known for it. A read error may account for a junction end that differs from germline. The source of the sample is a study of breast tumors, draining lymph nodes, adjacent tissues. Broader study findings: Tumors had less TCR diversity than lymph nodes, more than nontumor tissue. Data only fit, rather than demonstrated, lymph node origin of most tumor T cells. Luminal-like breast cancer showed significantly greater tumor-nontumor repertoire similarity than basal-like breast cancer did. Findings are consistent with lymph node origin and intratumoral expansion of most tumor T cells.

Axillary draining lymph nodes of breast cancer patients supplied the node samples. One entry per CDR3 protein results from TCRdb running MiXCR on the multiplex PCR reads. The sample has 150,000 to 200,000 distinct CDR3 sequences, approximately 30% seen once; the top ten hold over 3.5%. The germline V gene has CDR1 SNHLY and CDR2 FYNNEI. The CDR3 runs 12 residues. The sequenced sample consisted of axillary lymph node tissue. The receptor was isolated from a female donor with breast cancer. Some clones in this sample may be carry-over from other donors' samples. The chain links TRBV2 to TRBJ2-5; tentatively, D is TRBD1 (6 bases). The DNA of the CDR3 is TGTGCCAGCAGTGAAACCCGGGACAAAGTTCGCTTC. Translated, it gives CASSETRDKVRF.